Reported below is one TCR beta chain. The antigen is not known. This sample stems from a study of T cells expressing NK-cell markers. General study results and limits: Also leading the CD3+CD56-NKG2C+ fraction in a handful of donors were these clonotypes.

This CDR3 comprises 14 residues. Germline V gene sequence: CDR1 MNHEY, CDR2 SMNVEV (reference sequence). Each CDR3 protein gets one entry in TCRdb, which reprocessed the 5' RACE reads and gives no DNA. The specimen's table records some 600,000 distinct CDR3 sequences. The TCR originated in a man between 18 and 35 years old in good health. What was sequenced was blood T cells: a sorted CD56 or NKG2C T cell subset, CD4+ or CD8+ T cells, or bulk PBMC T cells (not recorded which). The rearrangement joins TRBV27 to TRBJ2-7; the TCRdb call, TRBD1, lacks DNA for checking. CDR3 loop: CASNQRTGGREQYF.